This T cell receptor (beta chain) was obtained from a study of CD8+CD57+ T cells in acquired aplastic anemia. Study context: As sequenced from healthy donors, CD4+ cells averaged roughly 10 million reads.

Genomic DNA provided the template from which TCR beta VDJ and CDR3 profiles were obtained. One entry per CDR3 protein, called by TCRdb with MiXCR from the reads. The sample has hundreds of thousands of distinct CDR3 sequences, around 68% seen once. V shed 4 bases and J shed 0 bases, with 3 bases lying between them. The germline V gene has CDR1 SNHLY and CDR2 FYNNEI. This CDR3 is 13 amino acids long. This receptor was obtained from a human donor in good health, serving as a control. The sample comprised sorted CD4+, CD8+, or CD8+CD57+ T cells (not recorded which) from PBMCs. The genes are TRBV2 and TRBJ1-4, with unresolved D. CDR3 sequence (DNA): TGTGCCAGCAGTGTTACAACTAATGAAAAACTGTTTTTT. Amino acid sequence: CASSVTTNEKLFF. The variable domain in full, completed from reference TRBV2 and TRBJ1-4, reads EPEVTQTPSHQVTQMGQEVILRCVPISNHLYFYWYRQILGQKVEFLVSFYNNEISEKSEIFDDQFSVERPDGSNFTLKIRSTKLEDSAMYFCASSVTTNEKLFFGSGTQLSVL.